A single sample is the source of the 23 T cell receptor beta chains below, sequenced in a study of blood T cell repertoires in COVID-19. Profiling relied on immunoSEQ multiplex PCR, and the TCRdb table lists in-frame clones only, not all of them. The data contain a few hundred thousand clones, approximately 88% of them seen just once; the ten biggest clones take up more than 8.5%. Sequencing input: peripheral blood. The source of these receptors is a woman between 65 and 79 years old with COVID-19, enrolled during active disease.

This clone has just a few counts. DNA for the CDR3: TGTGCCAGCATCCTATTCGACAGACGCAATAGCAATCAGCCCCAGCATTTT. As protein: CASILFDRRNSNQPQHF. The rearrangement uses TRBV11-3 and TRBJ1-5, with D possibly TRBD1 on 5 matching bases. CDR3 length equals 17 residues. Germline V gene data show CDR1 as SGHNT and CDR2 as YENEEA. Trimming removed 7 bases at V and 0 bases at J, with 19 bases between.

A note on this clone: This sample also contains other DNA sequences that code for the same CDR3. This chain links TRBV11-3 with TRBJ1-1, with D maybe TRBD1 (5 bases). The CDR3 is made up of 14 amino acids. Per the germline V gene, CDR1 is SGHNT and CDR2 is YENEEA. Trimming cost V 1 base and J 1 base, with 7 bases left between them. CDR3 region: CASSLVTGNTEAFF. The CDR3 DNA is TGTGCCAGCAGCTTAGTAACAGGGAACACTGAAGCTTTCTTT.

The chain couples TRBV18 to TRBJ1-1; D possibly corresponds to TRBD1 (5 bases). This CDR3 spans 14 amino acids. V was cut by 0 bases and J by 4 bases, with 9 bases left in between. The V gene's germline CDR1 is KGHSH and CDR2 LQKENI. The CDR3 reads CASSPPSGITEAFF. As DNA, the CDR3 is TGTGCCAGCTCACCACCGTCAGGGATCACTGAAGCTTTCTTT.

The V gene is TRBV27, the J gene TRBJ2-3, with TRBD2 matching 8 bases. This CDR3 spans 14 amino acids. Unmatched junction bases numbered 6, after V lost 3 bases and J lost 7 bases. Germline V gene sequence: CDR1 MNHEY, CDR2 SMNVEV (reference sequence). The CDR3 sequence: CASSLSGSGYTQYF. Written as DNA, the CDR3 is TGTGCCAGCAGTTTGAGCGGGAGTGGATATACGCAGTATTTT.

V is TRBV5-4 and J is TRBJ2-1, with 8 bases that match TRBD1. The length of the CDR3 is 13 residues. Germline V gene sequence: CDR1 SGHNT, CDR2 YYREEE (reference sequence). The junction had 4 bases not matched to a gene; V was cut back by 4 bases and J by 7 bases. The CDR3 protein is CASSGQGGNEQFF. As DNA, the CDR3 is TGTGCCAGCAGCGGACAGGGCGGGAATGAGCAGTTCTTC.

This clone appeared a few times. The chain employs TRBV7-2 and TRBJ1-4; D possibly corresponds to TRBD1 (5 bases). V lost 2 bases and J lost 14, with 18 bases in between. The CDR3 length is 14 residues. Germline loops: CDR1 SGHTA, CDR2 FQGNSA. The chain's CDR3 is CASSLSGGAFGLFF. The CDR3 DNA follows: TGTGCCAGCAGCTTATCAGGTGGGGCGTTTGGGCTGTTTTTT.

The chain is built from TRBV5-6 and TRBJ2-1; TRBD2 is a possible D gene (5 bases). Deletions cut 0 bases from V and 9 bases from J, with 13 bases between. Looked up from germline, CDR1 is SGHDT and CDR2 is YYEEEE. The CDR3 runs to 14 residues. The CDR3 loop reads CASSLVHSSGEQFF. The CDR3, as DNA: TGTGCCAGCAGCTTGGTCCATTCAAGCGGTGAGCAGTTCTTC.

DNA of the CDR3: TGTGCCAGCAGTTCGGAGACAGGGGTCTATGGCTACACCTTC. It yields the protein CASSSETGVYGYTF. The V call is TRBV6-5, the J call TRBJ1-2, with TRBD1 matching over 8 bases. This CDR3 contains 14 residues. J was trimmed by 4 bases and V by 4 bases; bases with no gene match: 5. Looked up from germline, CDR1 is MNHEY and CDR2 is SVGAGI.

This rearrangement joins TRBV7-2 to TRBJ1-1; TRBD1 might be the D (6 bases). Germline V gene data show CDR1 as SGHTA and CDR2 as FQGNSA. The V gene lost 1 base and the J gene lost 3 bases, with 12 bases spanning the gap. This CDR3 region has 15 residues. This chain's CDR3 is CASSLEGVSDTEAFF. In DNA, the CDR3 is TGTGCCAGCAGCTTAGAGGGGGTGTCGGACACTGAAGCTTTCTTT.

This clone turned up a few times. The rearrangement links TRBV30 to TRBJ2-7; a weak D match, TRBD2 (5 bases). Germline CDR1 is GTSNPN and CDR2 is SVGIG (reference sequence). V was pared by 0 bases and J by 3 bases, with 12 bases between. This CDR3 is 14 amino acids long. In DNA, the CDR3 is TGTGCCTGGAGTGTAAACCAGCGGCTCTACGAGCAGTACTTC. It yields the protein CAWSVNQRLYEQYF.

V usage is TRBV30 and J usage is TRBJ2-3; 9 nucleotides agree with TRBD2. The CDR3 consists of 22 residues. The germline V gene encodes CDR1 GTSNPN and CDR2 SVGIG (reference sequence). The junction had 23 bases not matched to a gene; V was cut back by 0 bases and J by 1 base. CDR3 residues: CAWSVWDGGLARTKTGTDTQYF. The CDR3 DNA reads TGTGCCTGGAGTGTCTGGGACGGCGGACTAGCGAGGACTAAAACAGGCACAGATACGCAGTATTTT.

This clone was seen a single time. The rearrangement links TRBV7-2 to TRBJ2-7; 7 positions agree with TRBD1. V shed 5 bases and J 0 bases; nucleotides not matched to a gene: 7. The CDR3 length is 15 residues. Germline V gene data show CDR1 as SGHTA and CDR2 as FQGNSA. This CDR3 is CASSNTGTVSYEQYF. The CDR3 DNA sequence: TGTGCCAGCAGCAACACCGGGACAGTCTCCTACGAGCAGTACTTC.

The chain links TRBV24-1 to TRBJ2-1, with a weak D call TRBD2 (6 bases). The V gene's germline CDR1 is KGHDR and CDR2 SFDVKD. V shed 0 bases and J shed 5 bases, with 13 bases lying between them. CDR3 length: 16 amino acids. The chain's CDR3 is CATSDLLASAHNEQFF. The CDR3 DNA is TGTGCCACCAGTGATTTGTTGGCTAGCGCCCACAATGAGCAGTTCTTC.

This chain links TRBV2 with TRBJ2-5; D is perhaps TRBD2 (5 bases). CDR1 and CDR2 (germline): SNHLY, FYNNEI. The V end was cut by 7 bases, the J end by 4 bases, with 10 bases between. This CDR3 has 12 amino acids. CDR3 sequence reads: CASKWETETQYF. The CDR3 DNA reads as TGTGCCAGCAAGTGGGAGACAGAGACCCAGTACTTC.

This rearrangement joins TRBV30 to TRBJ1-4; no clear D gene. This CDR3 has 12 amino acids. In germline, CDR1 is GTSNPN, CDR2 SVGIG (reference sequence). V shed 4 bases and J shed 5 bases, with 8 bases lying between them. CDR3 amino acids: CAWNSLNEKLFF. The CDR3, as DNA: TGTGCCTGGAATTCACTGAATGAAAAACTGTTTTTT.

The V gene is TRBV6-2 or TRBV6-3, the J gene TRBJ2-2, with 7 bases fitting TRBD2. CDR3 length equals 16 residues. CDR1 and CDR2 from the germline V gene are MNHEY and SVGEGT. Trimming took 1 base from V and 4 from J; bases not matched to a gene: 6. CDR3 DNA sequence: TGTGCCAGCAGTTACTTAGGGACTACCCCCACCGGGGAGCTGTTTTTT. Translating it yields CASSYLGTTPTGELFF.

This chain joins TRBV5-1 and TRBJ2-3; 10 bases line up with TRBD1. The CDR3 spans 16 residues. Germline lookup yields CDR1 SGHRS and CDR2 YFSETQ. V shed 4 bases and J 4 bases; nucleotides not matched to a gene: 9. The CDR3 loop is CASSPYRGQGADTQYF. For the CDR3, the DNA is TGCGCCAGCAGCCCATACCGCGGACAGGGGGCAGATACGCAGTATTTT.

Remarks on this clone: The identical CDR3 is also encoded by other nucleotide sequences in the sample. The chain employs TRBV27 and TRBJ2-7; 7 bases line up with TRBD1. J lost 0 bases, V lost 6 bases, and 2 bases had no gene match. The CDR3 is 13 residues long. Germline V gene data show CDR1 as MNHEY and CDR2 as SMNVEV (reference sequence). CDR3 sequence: CASSRDSSYEQYF. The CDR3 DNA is TGTGCCAGCAGCCGGGACAGCTCCTACGAGCAGTACTTC.

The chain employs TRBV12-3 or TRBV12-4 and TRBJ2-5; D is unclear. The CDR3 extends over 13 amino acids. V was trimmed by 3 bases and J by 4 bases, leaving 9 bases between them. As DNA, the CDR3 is TGTGCCAGCAGTTTTCTAGATCGAGAGACCCAGTACTTC. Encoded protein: CASSFLDRETQYF.

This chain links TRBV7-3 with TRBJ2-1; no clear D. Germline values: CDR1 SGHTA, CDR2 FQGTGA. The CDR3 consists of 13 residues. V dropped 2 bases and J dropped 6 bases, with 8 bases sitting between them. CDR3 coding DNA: TGTGCCAGCAGCTTAGGGCTAACCAATGAGCAGTTCTTC. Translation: CASSLGLTNEQFF.

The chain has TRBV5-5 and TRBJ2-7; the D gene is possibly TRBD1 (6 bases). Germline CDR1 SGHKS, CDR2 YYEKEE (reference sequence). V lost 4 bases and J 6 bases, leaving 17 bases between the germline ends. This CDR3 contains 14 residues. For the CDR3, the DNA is TGTGCCAGCAGCCGACAACAGGGTGTAGGCGAGCAGTACTTC. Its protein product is CASSRQQGVGEQYF.

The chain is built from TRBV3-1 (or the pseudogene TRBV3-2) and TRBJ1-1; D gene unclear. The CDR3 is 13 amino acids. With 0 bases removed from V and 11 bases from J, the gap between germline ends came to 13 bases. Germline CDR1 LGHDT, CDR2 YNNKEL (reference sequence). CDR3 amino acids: CASSQDFLAGAFF. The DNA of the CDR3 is TGTGCCAGCAGCCAAGATTTCCTTGCGGGGGCTTTCTTT.

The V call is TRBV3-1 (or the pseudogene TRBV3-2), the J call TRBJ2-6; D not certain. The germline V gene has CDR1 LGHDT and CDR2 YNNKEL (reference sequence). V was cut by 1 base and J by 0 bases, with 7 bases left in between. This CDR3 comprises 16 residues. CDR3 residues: CASSQGVFSGANVLTF. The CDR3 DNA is TGTGCCAGCAGCCAAGGAGTATTCTCTGGGGCCAACGTCCTGACTTTC.